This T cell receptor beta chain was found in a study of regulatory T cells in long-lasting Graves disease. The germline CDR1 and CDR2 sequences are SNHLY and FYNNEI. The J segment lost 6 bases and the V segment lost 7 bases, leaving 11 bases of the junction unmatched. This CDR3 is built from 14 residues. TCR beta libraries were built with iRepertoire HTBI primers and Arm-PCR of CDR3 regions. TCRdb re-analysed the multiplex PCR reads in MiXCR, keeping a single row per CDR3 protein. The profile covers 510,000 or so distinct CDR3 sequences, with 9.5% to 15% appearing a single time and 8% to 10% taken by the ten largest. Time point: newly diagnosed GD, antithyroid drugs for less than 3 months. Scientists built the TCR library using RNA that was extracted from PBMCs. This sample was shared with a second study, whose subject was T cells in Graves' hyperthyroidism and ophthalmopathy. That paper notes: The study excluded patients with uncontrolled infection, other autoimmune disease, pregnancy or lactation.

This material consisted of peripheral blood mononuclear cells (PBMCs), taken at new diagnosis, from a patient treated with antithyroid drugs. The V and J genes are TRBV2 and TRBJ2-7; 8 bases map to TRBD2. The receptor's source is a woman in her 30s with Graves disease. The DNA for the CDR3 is TGTGCCAGCAATCTGGGCCCGGGAGGGGGCGAGCAGTACTTC. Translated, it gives CASNLGPGGGEQYF.